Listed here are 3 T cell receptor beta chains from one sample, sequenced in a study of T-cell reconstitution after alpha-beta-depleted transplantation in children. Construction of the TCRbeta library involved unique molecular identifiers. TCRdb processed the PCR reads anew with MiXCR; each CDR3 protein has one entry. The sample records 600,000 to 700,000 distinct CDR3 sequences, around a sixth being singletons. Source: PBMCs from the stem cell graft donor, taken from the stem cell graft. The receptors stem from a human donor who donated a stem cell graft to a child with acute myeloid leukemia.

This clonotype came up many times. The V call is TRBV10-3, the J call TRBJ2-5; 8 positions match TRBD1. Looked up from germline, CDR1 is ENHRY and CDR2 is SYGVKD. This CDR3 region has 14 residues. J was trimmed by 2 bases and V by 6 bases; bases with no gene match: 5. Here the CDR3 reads CAIRGQGVQETQYF. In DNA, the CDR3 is TGTGCCATCAGAGGACAGGGCGTTCAAGAGACCCAGTACTTC.

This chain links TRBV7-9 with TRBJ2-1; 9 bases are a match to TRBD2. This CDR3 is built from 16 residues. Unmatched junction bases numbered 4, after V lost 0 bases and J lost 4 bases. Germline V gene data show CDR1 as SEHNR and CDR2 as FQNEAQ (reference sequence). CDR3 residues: CASSLAALAGYNEQFF. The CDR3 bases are TGTGCCAGCAGCTTAGCGGCCCTAGCGGGGTACAATGAGCAGTTCTTC.

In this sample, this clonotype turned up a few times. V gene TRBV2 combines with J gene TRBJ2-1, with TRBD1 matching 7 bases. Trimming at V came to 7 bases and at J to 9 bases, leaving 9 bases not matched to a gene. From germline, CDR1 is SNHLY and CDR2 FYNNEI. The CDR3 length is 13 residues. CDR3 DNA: TGTGCCAGCACACGACAGGGAGAAGGTGAGCAGTTCTTC. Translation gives CASTRQGEGEQFF.